The 22 T cell receptor beta chains presented below share a single source sample, sequenced in a study of T cells in localized non-small cell lung cancer. The table came from immunoSEQ multiplex PCR; TCRdb's copy has only in-frame clones and leaves some out. The table records 70,000 to 100,000 clones, around 84% of them present only once. The sequences come from peripheral blood, collected before any cancer treatment. These receptors came from a female donor over 55 with stage I lung adenocarcinoma.

This clone has just a few counts. The J gene is TRBJ1-4, the V gene TRBV7-2; D unresolved. Trimming removed 5 bases at V and 8 bases at J, with 12 bases between. The CDR3 consists of 13 residues. CDR1 is SGHTA and CDR2 is FQGNSA in the germline V gene. In DNA form, the CDR3 reads TGTGCCAGCAGCATAAGAAGGACCGAAAAACTGTTTTTT. Translation: CASSIRRTEKLFF.

This clone was detected many times. The rearrangement joins TRBV7-2 to TRBJ1-2, with TRBD1 matching over 11 bases. Trimming took 4 bases from V and 6 from J; bases not matched to a gene: 7. Germline-derived CDR1 and CDR2 are SGHTA and FQGNSA. This CDR3 comprises 15 residues. The CDR3 is CASSSRTGGANGYTF. The DNA for the CDR3 is TGTGCCAGCAGCTCTCGGACAGGGGGCGCAAATGGCTACACCTTC.

V and J are TRBV28 and TRBJ2-5; D unresolved. The J call is uncertain, as TRBJ2-7 better fits the DNA end. This CDR3 has 11 amino acids. Looked up from germline, CDR1 is MDHEN and CDR2 is SYDVKM. The CDR3 nucleotides read TGTGCCAGCAGTCACTCCTACGAGCAGTACTTC. Encoded protein: CASSHSYEQYF.

V is TRBV25-1 and J is TRBJ1-2; TRBD1 matches 12 bases. J gave up 7 bases and V 4 bases, and 7 bases lay outside the gene matches. CDR1 MGHDK and CDR2 SYGVNS come from the germline V gene. The CDR3 has 15 residues. Here the CDR3 DNA reads TGTGCCAGCAGTGGACCGGGACAGGGGGCGGGTGGCTACACCTTC. Its translation: CASSGPGQGAGGYTF.

The chain recombines TRBV7-2 with TRBJ2-3; D ambiguous. Between the trimmed V and J ends, which lost 5 bases and 4 bases, there was a span of 7 bases. This CDR3 comprises 12 residues. CDR1 and CDR2 from the germline V gene are SGHTA and FQGNSA. The CDR3 region is CASSPEADTQYF. The CDR3 DNA is TGTGCCAGCAGCCCTGAGGCAGATACGCAGTATTTT.

The chain couples TRBV7-2 to TRBJ2-1; no definite D call. The CDR3 length is 15 residues. Germline assignment: CDR1 SGHTA and CDR2 FQGNSA. V gave up 7 bases and J gave up 2 bases, with 15 bases separating them. The CDR3: CASTFDHYAYNEQFF. CDR3 DNA sequence: TGTGCCAGCACCTTCGACCACTACGCCTACAATGAGCAGTTCTTC.

This clone appeared a few times. This specimen includes other DNA sequences encoding the same CDR3. The gene calls are TRBV9 and TRBJ2-7; 7 positions match TRBD2. The CDR3 runs 13 residues. The germline V gene has CDR1 SGDLS and CDR2 YYNGEE. Germline trimming cut 4 bases from V and 1 base from J; bases unmatched to any gene: 2. DNA of the CDR3: TGTGCCAGCAGCCTGGGACTATCCTACGAGCAGTACTTC. Translating gives CASSLGLSYEQYF.

The gene calls are TRBV29-1 and TRBJ2-1, with D hard to call. There are 11 residues in the CDR3. The germline V and J ends were trimmed by 4 bases and 4 bases, with 5 bases remaining between them. Germline-derived CDR1 and CDR2 are SQVTM and ANQGSEA. CDR3 DNA: TGCAGCGTTGTGGGGTACAATGAGCAGTTCTTC. It translates to CSVVGYNEQFF.

V and J are TRBV5-1 and TRBJ2-2; 11 bases are shared with TRBD2. Per the germline V gene, CDR1 is SGHRS and CDR2 is YFSETQ. The CDR3 runs 15 residues. Unmatched junction bases numbered 4, after V lost 4 bases and J lost 5 bases. The CDR3 is CASSALAGGTGELFF. Written as DNA, the CDR3 is TGCGCCAGCAGCGCCCTAGCGGGAGGTACCGGGGAGCTGTTTTTT. The variable domain in full, completed from reference TRBV5-1 and TRBJ2-2, reads KAGVTQTPRYLIKTRGQQVTLSCSPISGHRSVSWYQQTPGQGLQFLFEYFSETQRNKGNFPGRFSGRQFSNSRSEMNVSTLELGDSALYLCASSALAGGTGELFFGEGSRLTVL.

This chain uses TRBV6-1 with TRBJ2-7; the match to TRBD1 covers 10 bases. CDR1 MNHNS and CDR2 SASEGT come from the germline V gene. The CDR3 extends over 15 amino acids. The J segment lost 2 bases and the V segment lost 9 bases, leaving 10 bases of the junction unmatched. CDR3 residues: CASLRQGQGTYEQYF. The DNA of the CDR3 is TGTGCCAGTCTCCGCCAGGGACAGGGGACCTACGAGCAGTACTTC.

The rearrangement uses TRBV15 and TRBJ1-1; the match to TRBD1 covers 7 bases. With V trimmed by 5 bases and J by 7 bases, 4 bases remained unmatched. The CDR3 totals 12 residues. Per the germline V gene, CDR1 is LNHNV and CDR2 is YYDKDF (reference sequence). The CDR3 here is CATSGDSFEAFF. As DNA, the CDR3 is TGTGCCACCAGCGGGGACAGCTTTGAAGCTTTCTTT.

This clone was found many times. J is TRBJ1-1 and V is TRBV7-6; unclear D gene. The V end lost 3 bases, the J end lost 4 bases, and 3 bases lay between the germline ends. Germline loops: CDR1 SGHVS, CDR2 FNYEAQ. The CDR3 is made up of 11 amino acids. The CDR3 DNA reads TGTGCCAGCAGCTTTGGCACTGAAGCTTTCTTT. Its protein product is CASSFGTEAFF. Together with reference TRBV7-6 and TRBJ1-1, the CDR3 gives the full variable domain: GAGVSQSPRYKVTKRGQDVALRCDPISGHVSLYWYRQALGQGPEFLTYFNYEAQQDKSGLPNDRFSAERPEGSISTLTIQRTEQRDSAMYRCASSFGTEAFFGQGTRLTVV.

J is TRBJ2-7 and V is TRBV7-8, with a weak D call TRBD1 (5 bases). Germline-derived CDR1 and CDR2 are SGHVS and FQNEAQ. CDR3 length: 14 amino acids. Trimming pared 1 base from V and 7 bases from J, leaving 14 bases between. CDR3 nucleotide sequence: TGTGCCAGCAGCTTAGGCGCCAGGGAAGGAGAGCAGTACTTC. The encoded protein is CASSLGAREGEQYF. Variable domain in full (rest from reference TRBV7-8 and TRBJ2-7): GAGVSQSPRYKVAKRGQDVALRCDPISGHVSLFWYQQALGQGPEFLTYFQNEAQLDKSGLPSDRFFAERPEGSVSTLKIQRTQQEDSAVYLCASSLGAREGEQYFGPGTRLTVT.

The table lists this clone with a few counts. The CDR3 DNA sequence: TGTGCCAGTAGTATTCGAGACAGGACACCCCTCCACTTT. This encodes CASSIRDRTPLHF. This sequence joins TRBV19 and TRBJ1-6, with D maybe TRBD1 (6 bases). Trimming cost V 3 bases and J 11 bases, with 11 bases left between them. Per germline, CDR1 LNHDA and CDR2 SQIVND (reference sequence). The CDR3 has 13 residues.

The chain joins TRBV7-3 to TRBJ2-3; D is unresolved. The CDR3 contains 13 residues. Germline V gives CDR1 SGHTA, CDR2 FQGTGA. The V end was cut by 6 bases, the J end by 2 bases, with 9 bases between. CDR3 nucleotide sequence: TGTGCCAGCAGTAGAGATAACACAGATACGCAGTATTTT. Translation gives CASSRDNTDTQYF.

The V and J genes are TRBV4-3 and TRBJ1-5; D is uncertain. The germline CDR1 and CDR2 sequences are LGHNA and YSLEER. V shed 1 base and J shed 4 bases, with 11 bases lying between them. CDR3 length: 15 residues. In DNA, the CDR3 is TGCGCCAGCAGCCAAGGTTTCTTAGGGAATCAGCCCCAGCATTTT. The encoded protein is CASSQGFLGNQPQHF.

This clone was recorded only once. This chain connects TRBV9 to TRBJ1-2, with D uncertain. The V and J ends lost 4 bases and 7 bases respectively, with 17 bases between them. This CDR3 spans 14 amino acids. Germline CDR1 SGDLS, CDR2 YYNGEE. CDR3 residues: CASSPQSEAGGYTF. Here the CDR3 DNA reads TGTGCCAGCAGCCCCCAATCCGAGGCAGGTGGCTACACCTTC. Looking up the rest from reference TRBV9 and TRBJ1-2 gives the full variable domain: DSGVTQTPKHLITATGQRVTLRCSPRSGDLSVYWYQQSLDQGLQFLIQYYNGEERAKGNILERFSAQQFPDLHSELNLSSLELGDSALYFCASSPQSEAGGYTFGSGTRLTVV.

The genes are TRBV5-8 and TRBJ2-3; TRBD2 matches at 12 bases. CDR1 is SGHTS, CDR2 YDEGEE, per germline. Losses at the gene ends were 6 bases for V and 12 bases for J; bases not matched to a gene: 14. CDR3 size: 15 residues. DNA for the CDR3: TGTGCCAGCACCGGACTAGCGGGGCTACCTGTTTATCAGTATTTT. Amino acids: CASTGLAGLPVYQYF. Complete variable domain (other parts from reference TRBV5-8 and TRBJ2-3): EAGVTQSPTHLIKTRGQQATLRCSPISGHTSVYWYQQALGLGLQFLLWYDEGEERNRGNFPPRFSGRQFPNYSSELNVNALELEDSALYLCASTGLAGLPVYQYFGPGTRLTVL.

This clone was detected only a few times. This likely stems from a read error, as it lies one base from a far larger clone. Different DNA sequences within this sample yield the same CDR3. This rearrangement joins TRBV19 to TRBJ2-7, with TRBD2 matching 7 bases. Germline values: CDR1 LNHDA, CDR2 SQIVND (reference sequence). After removal of 3 bases from V and 3 bases from J, the junction contained 5 bases not matched to a gene. CDR3 length: 14 amino acids. The CDR3 DNA is TGTGCCAGTAGTATTTCGGGGGGAGTCTACGAGCAGTACTTC. Amino acids: CASSISGGVYEQYF. The full variable domain, its missing parts supplied by reference TRBV19 and TRBJ2-7, is DGGITQSPKYLFRKEGQNVTLSCEQNLNHDAMYWYRQDPGQGLRLIYYSQIVNDFQKGDIAEGYSVSREKKESFPLTVTSAQKNPTAFYLCASSISGGVYEQYFGPGTRLTVT.

The genes are TRBV11-2 and TRBJ2-7, with D perhaps matching TRBD1 (5 bases). Germline V lookup: CDR1 SGHAT, CDR2 FQNNGV. The CDR3 sequence is 14 residues long. V was pared by 2 bases and J by 3 bases, with 11 bases between. Here the CDR3 DNA reads TGTGCCAGCAGCTTAATCGACAGTAACTACGAGCAGTACTTC. This sequence encodes CASSLIDSNYEQYF.

This chain links TRBV2 with TRBJ1-1; D gene unclear. V lost 4 bases, J lost 4 bases, and 13 bases lay in between. The CDR3 contains 14 residues. Germline assignment: CDR1 SNHLY and CDR2 FYNNEI. In DNA form, the CDR3 reads TGTGCCAGCAGTGCAGGCAGCTGGAGCACTGAAGCTTTCTTT. This encodes CASSAGSWSTEAFF.

The chain carries TRBV7-2 and TRBJ2-7; 8 nucleotides align to TRBD1. There are 15 residues in the CDR3. Trimming removed 1 base from V and 0 bases from J; junction bases left unmatched: 2. Germline assignment: CDR1 SGHTA and CDR2 FQGNSA. CDR3 sequence: CASSLGTGSSYEQYF. The DNA of the CDR3 is TGTGCCAGCAGCTTAGGGACAGGGAGCTCCTACGAGCAGTACTTC. The variable domain in full, completed from reference TRBV7-2 and TRBJ2-7, reads GAGVSQSPSNKVTEKGKDVELRCDPISGHTALYWYRQSLGQGLEFLIYFQGNSAPDKSGLPSDRFSAERTGGSVSTLTIQRTQQEDSAVYLCASSLGTGSSYEQYFGPGTRLTVT.